Below, 7 T cell receptor beta chains from the same sample are listed, as sequenced in a study of human T cells and chemical hapten exposure. TCRdb ran MiXCR on the RACE reads and lists one entry per CDR3 protein. This table has around 110,000 distinct CDR3 sequences, 12% appearing once. Indicated time point: patch test 1, 2 weeks after DPC sensitization. The treatment was: therapeutic diphenylcyclopropenone sensitization with weekly scalp DPC. Source: whole blood, taken in connection with sensitization to the hapten diphenylcyclopropenone (DPC). These receptors all stem from a woman aged 50 to 60 with alopecia areata. Some clones in this sample may be carry-over from other donors' samples.

The chain couples TRBV28 to TRBJ2-7, with unresolved D. With 3 bases removed from V and 2 bases from J, the gap between germline ends came to 8 bases. Germline V gene sequence: CDR1 MDHEN, CDR2 SYDVKM. The CDR3 totals 13 residues. CDR3 in amino acids: CASSLWPTYEQYF. CDR3 DNA: TGTGCCAGCAGTTTGTGGCCTACCTACGAGCAGTACTTC.

In its sample, this clonotype was seen many times. The chain couples TRBV7-2 to TRBJ2-3; TRBD1 is a possible D gene (6 bases). The CDR3 extends over 14 amino acids. Germline lookup yields CDR1 SGHTA and CDR2 FQGNSA. Trimming left V 1 base short and J 6 bases short, with 11 bases between. CDR3 in DNA: TGTGCCAGCAGCTTAGGTAACAGGGCGGATACGCAGTATTTT. Its protein is CASSLGNRADTQYF.

This clonotype was counted only a few times. The DNA for the CDR3 is TGCGCCAGCAGTGAGCACGACGGGCCCTATGGCTACACCTTC. The encoded protein is CASSEHDGPYGYTF. The rearrangement joins TRBV10-2 to TRBJ1-2; D not resolved. Deletions cut 2 bases from V and 4 bases from J, with 11 bases between. Germline V gives CDR1 WSHSY, CDR2 SAAADI. The CDR3 has 14 amino acids.

This clonotype was seen at least ten times. The J gene is TRBJ2-3, the V gene TRBV12-3 or TRBV12-4; 7 bases align to TRBD1. With 5 bases clipped from V and 1 base from J, the junction kept 9 bases outside the gene matches. The CDR3 totals 16 residues. The CDR3 protein is CASSAGQVGGTDTQYF. Written as DNA, the CDR3 is TGTGCCAGCAGTGCCGGACAGGTTGGGGGCACAGATACGCAGTATTTT.

This chain connects TRBV7-2 to TRBJ1-4; 7 bases match TRBD1. Looked up from germline, CDR1 is SGHTA and CDR2 is FQGNSA. This CDR3 has 14 amino acids. The trim removed 3 bases at V and 3 bases at J, leaving 1 base unmatched. CDR3 DNA sequence: TGTGCCAGCAGCTTTCAGGGGGCTAATGAAAAACTGTTTTTT. The encoded protein is CASSFQGANEKLFF.

The chain uses TRBV11-2 and TRBJ2-7; D ambiguous. Trimming pared 5 bases from V and 4 bases from J, leaving 15 bases between. Germline lookup yields CDR1 SGHAT and CDR2 FQNNGV. The CDR3 consists of 14 residues. The CDR3 sequence: CASSLGPSGYEQYF. The CDR3 DNA reads as TGTGCCAGCAGCCTCGGGCCCTCCGGGTACGAGCAGTACTTC.

The CDR3 nucleotides read TGTGCCAGCAGTGTGACCGGGACAAATAATTCACCCCTCCACTTT. Translation: CASSVTGTNNSPLHF. V is TRBV28 and J is TRBJ1-6, with D possibly being TRBD1 (6 bases). The CDR3 spans 15 residues. Germline CDR1 MDHEN, CDR2 SYDVKM. V shed 5 bases and J shed 5 bases, with 13 bases lying between them.